What follows is one T cell receptor beta chain and its context. This specimen belongs to a study of OX40 agonist ivuxolimab in advanced cancers. This table comes from immunoSEQ multiplex PCR, and its TCRdb copy is limited to in-frame clones, with some not included. The data hold fewer than 30,000 clones, with about 90% observed a single time. This CDR3 spans 16 amino acids. Germline lookup yields CDR1 LGHNA and CDR2 YNFKEQ. V lost 0 bases and J lost 9, with 18 bases in between. The gene calls are TRBV4-2 and TRBJ2-1; the D is unclear. The origin of this receptor is an adult with an advanced solid tumor such as melanoma, head and neck, liver or kidney cancer. The specimen comprised CD4+ or CD8+ T cells sorted from blood, sampled in a trial of the OX40 agonist ivuxolimab. The CDR3 DNA is TGTGCCAGCAGCCAAGAAGGTTCGTTATTGTTGTCTGAGCAGTTCTTC. It specifies CASSQEGSLLLSEQFF.